This T cell receptor beta chain appears in the sequencing data of a study of a mutant IDH1 vaccine in newly diagnosed glioma. The overall study: The study gave patients eight vaccinations in weeks 1, 3, 5, 7, 11, 15, 19, 23. Patients were pretreated with radiotherapy, temozolomide, or both, mostly both. Regarding the study as a whole: Top peripheral T cell clonotype shifts appeared unrelated to pseudoprogression. Immune responses arising from the vaccine appeared in more than 90% of patients.

Profiling relied on immunoSEQ multiplex PCR, and the TCRdb table lists in-frame clones only, not all of them. Altogether 55,000 to 70,000 clones are present, about 88% being singletons, with the ten largest covering under 2%. Trimming cost V 5 bases and J 4 bases, with 9 bases left between them. Germline-derived CDR1 and CDR2 are DFQATT and SNEGSKA (reference sequence). This CDR3 spans 11 amino acids. A note on this clone: Its antigen is currently unknown.

Time point reported: week 11, during vaccination. Vaccinated patients received 300 ug of mutant IDH1 20-mer peptide per dose, with topical imiquimod. V is TRBV20-1 and J is TRBJ2-7; a weak D match, TRBD1 (5 bases). The receptor comes from a man aged 40-50 years with glioma. The specimen was PBMCs, collected from a glioma patient whose treatment included an IDH1 peptide vaccine. The CDR3 nucleotides are TGCAGTGCTGGCAGGGCTTACGAGCAGTACTTC. Translating gives CSAGRAYEQYF.